This TCR beta chain derives from a study of T cell repertoires in aging, cancer and after chemotherapy. Study details: The whole study produced a dataset of some 10 million TCR reads.

Of note for this clonotype: Its cognate antigen is unknown.

Germline V gene data show CDR1 as SGHDT and CDR2 as YYEEEE. Unmatched junction bases numbered 12, after V lost 4 bases and J lost 4 bases. The CDR3 length is 17 residues. A mixed TRB-A/B primer pool amplified rearranged TRB by multiplex touch-down PCR. TCRdb reprocessed the multiplex PCR reads with MiXCR, giving one entry per CDR3 protein. Of about 18,000 distinct CDR3 sequences in the sample, 40% to 55% were seen once. Study-wide results and limits: Loss of evenness, beyond lost richness, contributed to age-related TCR diversity decline in cancer patients. In each cancer cohort, median generation probability increased across chemotherapy, suggesting thymic output rebounded.

Peripheral blood genomic DNA, not sorted cells or RNA, was the template. This chain uses TRBV5-6 with TRBJ2-1, with TRBD2 matching 9 bases. This receptor was obtained from a human donor in good health. Input material: blood. The CDR3, as DNA: TGTGCCAGCAGCCTGGTGGGGGCGGGAGGGTCTTACAATGAGCAGTTCTTC. As protein: CASSLVGAGGSYNEQFF.